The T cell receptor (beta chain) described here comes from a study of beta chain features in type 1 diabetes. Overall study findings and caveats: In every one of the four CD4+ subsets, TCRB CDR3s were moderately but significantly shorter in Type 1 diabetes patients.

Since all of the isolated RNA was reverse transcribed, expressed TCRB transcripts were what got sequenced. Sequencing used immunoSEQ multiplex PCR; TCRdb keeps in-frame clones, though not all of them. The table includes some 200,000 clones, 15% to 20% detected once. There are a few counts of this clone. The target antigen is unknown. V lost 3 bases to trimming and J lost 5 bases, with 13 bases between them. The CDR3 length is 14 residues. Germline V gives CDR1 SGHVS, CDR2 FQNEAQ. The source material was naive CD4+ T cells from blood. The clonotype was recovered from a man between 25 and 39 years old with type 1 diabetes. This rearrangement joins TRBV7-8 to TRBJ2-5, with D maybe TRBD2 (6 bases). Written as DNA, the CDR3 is TGTGCCAGCAGCTTCGCAAGGGGAGGTGAGACCCAGTACTTC. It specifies CASSFARGGETQYF.